The 17 T cell receptor beta chains listed next were all sequenced from one sample in a study of CD8 T cells in Susac syndrome. RNA in amounts of roughly 0.5 to 1 ug was reverse transcribed with random hexamers. TCRdb re-called the immunoSEQ multiplex PCR reads with MiXCR, one entry per CDR3 protein. Of under 200,000 distinct CDR3 sequences in the sample, roughly 92% were seen once. The sequencing sample was made of CD4+ T cells from PBMCs. The receptors here all came from a human donor in good health.

The chain couples TRBV11-3 to TRBJ2-1; 9 bases match TRBD1. The CDR3 consists of 15 residues. The V segment lost 5 bases and the J segment 6 bases; nucleotides outside the gene matches: 8. Germline lookup yields CDR1 SGHNT and CDR2 YENEEA. Written as DNA, the CDR3 is TGTGCCAGCAGCCCCGGACAGGGGCCTGGCAATGAGCAGTTCTTC. It translates to CASSPGQGPGNEQFF.

The rearrangement links TRBV20-1 to TRBJ2-3; tentative D call: TRBD2 (5 bases). Looked up from germline, CDR1 is DFQATT and CDR2 is SNEGSKA (reference sequence). This CDR3 contains 13 residues. V was trimmed by 6 bases and J by 1 base, leaving 11 bases between them. This CDR3 reads CSAVSARTDTQYF. In DNA form, the CDR3 reads TGCAGTGCGGTTAGCGCCCGCACAGATACGCAGTATTTT.

The chain recombines TRBV4-3 with TRBJ1-6, with a possible D match to TRBD1 (5 bases). Trimming took off 4 bases at V and 8 bases at J, with 12 bases between the two ends. Germline V gene data show CDR1 as LGHNA and CDR2 as YSLEER. This CDR3 region has 14 residues. The CDR3 sequence is CASSPRVSDSPLHF. The CDR3 nucleotides are TGCGCCAGCAGCCCCAGGGTCAGCGATTCACCCCTCCACTTT.

V gene TRBV5-6 combines with J gene TRBJ2-6, with 7 bases matching TRBD1. Losses at the gene ends were 4 bases for V and 6 bases for J; bases not matched to a gene: 4. CDR1 and CDR2 (germline): SGHDT, YYEEEE. The CDR3 is 14 amino acids. The DNA of the CDR3 is TGTGCCAGCAGCATACAGGGGACGGCCAACGTCCTGACTTTC. The encoded protein is CASSIQGTANVLTF.

The V and J genes are TRBV3-1 and TRBJ1-6; 7 bases match TRBD1. V lost 5 bases and J lost 7; bases outside the gene matches: 11. The CDR3 spans 16 residues. The germline CDR1 and CDR2 sequences are LGHDT and YNNKEL (reference sequence). CDR3 residues: CASSVDREDSNSPLHF. CDR3 coding DNA: TGTGCCAGCAGCGTAGACAGGGAGGATTCCAATTCACCCCTCCACTTT.

The chain uses TRBV6-1 and TRBJ2-5, with a possible D match to TRBD2 (7 bases). The V end was cut by 0 bases, the J end by 5 bases, with 16 bases between. The CDR3 runs to 16 residues. The germline CDR1 and CDR2 sequences are MNHNS and SASEGT. CDR3: CASSEAGGAVLETQYF. DNA for the CDR3: TGTGCCAGCAGTGAAGCAGGGGGGGCTGTTTTGGAGACCCAGTACTTC.

In this sample, this clonotype turned up once. This chain links TRBV28 with TRBJ1-2; the D gene is possibly TRBD1 (5 bases). V lost 7 bases and J 3 bases, leaving 15 bases between the germline ends. Germline V gene lookup returns CDR1 MDHEN and CDR2 SYDVKM. The CDR3 has 14 amino acids. CDR3 loop: CASKGAGWDYGYTF. The CDR3, as DNA: TGTGCCAGCAAAGGGGCAGGGTGGGACTATGGCTACACCTTC.

The chain links TRBV9 to TRBJ2-3, with D tentatively TRBD2 (5 bases). CDR3 size: 16 residues. The germline V and J ends were trimmed by 0 bases and 0 bases, with 11 bases remaining between them. CDR1 SGDLS and CDR2 YYNGEE come from the germline V gene. CDR3 nucleotide sequence: TGTGCCAGCAGCGTAGGAAGCGGACCTAGCACAGATACGCAGTATTTT. This translates into CASSVGSGPSTDTQYF.

In its sample, this clonotype was seen once. The V call is TRBV7-3, the J call TRBJ1-2; the D gene is possibly TRBD1 (6 bases). The germline CDR1 and CDR2 sequences are SGHTA and FQGTGA. With 5 bases removed from V and 4 bases from J, the gap between germline ends came to 23 bases. This CDR3 spans 17 amino acids. The CDR3 is CASSPQPITQGVYGYTF. The CDR3 bases are TGTGCCAGCAGCCCACAACCGATCACACAGGGCGTCTATGGCTACACCTTC.

The chain recombines TRBV19 with TRBJ1-2; 7 bases agree with TRBD1. The CDR3 contains 15 residues. Germline V lookup: CDR1 LNHDA, CDR2 SQIVND (reference sequence). V shed 3 bases, J shed 1 base, and the junction held 5 bases outside the gene matches. In DNA, the CDR3 is TGTGCCAGTAGTATGCGGACAGGAGTTAACTATGGCTACACCTTC. The encoded protein is CASSMRTGVNYGYTF.

The chain recombines TRBV7-6 with TRBJ2-7; the match to TRBD2 covers 16 bases. CDR1 and CDR2 from the germline V gene are SGHVS and FNYEAQ. The CDR3 consists of 17 residues. The J segment lost 1 base and the V segment lost 4 bases, leaving 4 bases of the junction unmatched. The CDR3 loop is CASSSTGLAGGSYEQYF. DNA of the CDR3: TGTGCCAGCAGCTCAACGGGACTAGCGGGGGGGTCCTACGAGCAGTACTTC. The full variable domain, its missing parts supplied by reference TRBV7-6 and TRBJ2-7, is GAGVSQSPRYKVTKRGQDVALRCDPISGHVSLYWYRQALGQGPEFLTYFNYEAQQDKSGLPNDRFSAERPEGSISTLTIQRTEQRDSAMYRCASSSTGLAGGSYEQYFGPGTRLTVT.

The chain carries TRBV5-1 and TRBJ2-7; TRBD1 or TRBD2 may be the D gene (5 bases each). V lost 0 bases and J lost 3, with 13 bases in between. Germline assignment: CDR1 SGHRS and CDR2 YFSETQ. The CDR3 loop spans 15 amino acids. The chain's CDR3 is CASSLESGADYEQYF. CDR3 coding DNA: TGCGCCAGCAGCTTGGAGTCCGGGGCTGACTACGAGCAGTACTTC.

V is TRBV6-1 and J is TRBJ2-5; 9 nucleotides agree with TRBD1. V lost 10 bases and J lost 4; bases outside the gene matches: 4. The germline gives CDR1 MNHNS, CDR2 SASEGT. This CDR3 region has 12 residues. The CDR3 region has the DNA TGTGCCACCACAGGGGGCGGAGAGACCCAGTACTTC. This translates into CATTGGGETQYF.

The V gene is TRBV7-3, the J gene TRBJ1-6, with D hard to call. This CDR3 contains 14 residues. V was trimmed by 6 bases and J by 4 bases, leaving 10 bases between them. The germline V gene has CDR1 SGHTA and CDR2 FQGTGA. The CDR3 region has the DNA TGTGCCAGCAGTCTGAACGGTTATAATTCACCCCTCCACTTT. Translated: CASSLNGYNSPLHF.

Written as DNA, the CDR3 is TGCGCCAGCAGCTTGACGGGTCCTTATAATTCACCCCTCCACTTT. This gives the protein CASSLTGPYNSPLHF. The rearrangement joins TRBV5-1 to TRBJ1-6; no clear D. The CDR3 covers 15 residues. The germline CDR1 and CDR2 sequences are SGHRS and YFSETQ. V was trimmed by 1 base and J by 4 bases, leaving 9 bases between them.

The CDR3 sequence: CASSQDRATEAFF. The CDR3, as DNA: TGTGCCAGCAGCCAAGATAGGGCCACTGAAGCTTTCTTT. This rearrangement joins TRBV3-1 to TRBJ1-1; unclear D gene. The V gene's germline CDR1 is LGHDT and CDR2 YNNKEL (reference sequence). The CDR3 totals 13 residues. Trimming shortened V by 0 bases and J by 4 bases, and 6 bases separated the two germline ends.

The J gene is TRBJ2-5, the V gene TRBV5-1; tentative D call: TRBD2 (6 bases). Germline V gene data show CDR1 as SGHRS and CDR2 as YFSETQ. The V and J ends lost 4 bases and 5 bases respectively, with 18 bases between them. This CDR3 region has 15 residues. Here the CDR3 DNA reads TGCGCCAGCAGCGGGGCCGGGAGTAATGGGGAGACCCAGTACTTC. As protein: CASSGAGSNGETQYF.